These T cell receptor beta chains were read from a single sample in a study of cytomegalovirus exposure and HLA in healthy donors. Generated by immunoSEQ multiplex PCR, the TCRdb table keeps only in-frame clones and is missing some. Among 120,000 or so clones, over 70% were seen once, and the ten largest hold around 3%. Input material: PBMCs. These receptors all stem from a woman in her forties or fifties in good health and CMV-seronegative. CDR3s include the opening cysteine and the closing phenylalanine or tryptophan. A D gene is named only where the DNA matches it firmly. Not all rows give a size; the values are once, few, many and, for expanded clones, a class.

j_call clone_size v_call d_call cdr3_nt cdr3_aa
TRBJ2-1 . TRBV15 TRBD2 TGTGCCACCAGCAACCCGACTAGCGGGGACTCCTACAATGAGCAGTTCTTC CATSNPTSGDSYNEQFF
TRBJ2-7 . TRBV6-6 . TGTGCCAGCGACCGGGGGTTATACGAGCAGTACTTC CASDRGLYEQYF
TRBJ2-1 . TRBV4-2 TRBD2 TGTGCCAGCAGCCAGCTAGCGGGAATCAATGAGCAGTTCTTC CASSQLAGINEQFF
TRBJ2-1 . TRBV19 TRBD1 TGTGCCAGTAGTCAGACAGGGGGCTACAATGAGCAGTTCTTC CASSQTGGYNEQFF
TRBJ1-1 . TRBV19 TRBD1 TGTGCCAGTAGTCCCGGGACAGGTAACACTGAAGCTTTCTTT CASSPGTGNTEAFF
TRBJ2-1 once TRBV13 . TGTGCCAGCAGCTTAGGCGCGCGAAATGAGCAGTTCTTC CASSLGARNEQFF
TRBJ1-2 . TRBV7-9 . TGTGCCAGCAGCTTAGGGGCAGGGTACTATGGCTACACCTTC CASSLGAGYYGYTF
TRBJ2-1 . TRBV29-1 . TGCAGCGTTGGACTCTCGGAGAGAAAACTCGATGAGCAGTTCTTC CSVGLSERKLDEQFF
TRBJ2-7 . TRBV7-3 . TGTGCCAGCAGCCACGTGAGCGGTTTCTACGAGCAGTACTTC CASSHVSGFYEQYF
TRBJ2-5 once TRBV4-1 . TGCGCCAGCAGCCAAGCGGAGACCCAGTACTTC CASSQAETQYF
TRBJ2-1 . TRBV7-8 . TGTGCCAGCAGAATCGCAGCGGCCTCCTACAATGAGCAGTTCTTC CASRIAAASYNEQFF
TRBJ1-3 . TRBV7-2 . TGTGCCAGCAGCGTAGGACAAGTCTCTGGAAACACCATATATTTT CASSVGQVSGNTIYF
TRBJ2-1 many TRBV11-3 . TGTGCCAGCAGCTTAGGTAGTGGGAGTTACAATGAGCAGTTCTTC CASSLGSGSYNEQFF
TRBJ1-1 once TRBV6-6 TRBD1 TGTGCCAGCATTCCAGGGGGCTATTCATCTGAAGCTTTCTTT CASIPGGYSSEAFF
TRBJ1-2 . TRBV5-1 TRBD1 TGCGCCAGCAGCTTGGAGACAGGGATGACTCGTGGCTACACCTTC CASSLETGMTRGYTF
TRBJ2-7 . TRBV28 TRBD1 TGTGCCACCAGGGGACAGAATAGCAACGAGCAGTACTTC CATRGQNSNEQYF
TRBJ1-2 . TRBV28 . TGTGCCAGCAGTGCCCCGGGCGGGGAGGGAAGCTACACCTTC CASSAPGGEGSYTF
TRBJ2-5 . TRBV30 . TGTGCCTGGGCAGGGGTAGCAGAGACCCAGTACTTC CAWAGVAETQYF
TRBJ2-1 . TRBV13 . TGTGCCAGCAGCCCCCGTCCCGGGACTCCCAATGAGCAGTTCTTC CASSPRPGTPNEQFF
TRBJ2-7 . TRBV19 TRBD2 TGTGCCAGTAGTCCCGGGACTAACTCCTACGAGCAGTACTTC CASSPGTNSYEQYF
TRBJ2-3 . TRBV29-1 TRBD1 TGCAGCGTTGACCCGACAGGGTCCACAGATACGCAGTATTTT CSVDPTGSTDTQYF
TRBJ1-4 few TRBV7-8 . TGTGCCAGCAGCTTAGGCAGGTTTAATGAAAAACTGTTTTTT CASSLGRFNEKLFF
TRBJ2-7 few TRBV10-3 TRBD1 TGTGCCATCGGTGGACAGGGGGCTTGGGAGCAGTACTTC CAIGGQGAWEQYF
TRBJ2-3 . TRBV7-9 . TGTGCCAGCAGCCAGGCGGATACGCAGTATTTT CASSQADTQYF
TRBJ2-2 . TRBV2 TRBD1 TGTGCCAGCAGTCAGACAGGGGCCACCGGGGAGCTGTTTTTT CASSQTGATGELFF
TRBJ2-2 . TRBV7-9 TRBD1 TGTGCCAGCAGCCCCAGACTCACGGGGACAGGGAACACCGGGGAGCTGTTTTTT CASSPRLTGTGNTGELFF